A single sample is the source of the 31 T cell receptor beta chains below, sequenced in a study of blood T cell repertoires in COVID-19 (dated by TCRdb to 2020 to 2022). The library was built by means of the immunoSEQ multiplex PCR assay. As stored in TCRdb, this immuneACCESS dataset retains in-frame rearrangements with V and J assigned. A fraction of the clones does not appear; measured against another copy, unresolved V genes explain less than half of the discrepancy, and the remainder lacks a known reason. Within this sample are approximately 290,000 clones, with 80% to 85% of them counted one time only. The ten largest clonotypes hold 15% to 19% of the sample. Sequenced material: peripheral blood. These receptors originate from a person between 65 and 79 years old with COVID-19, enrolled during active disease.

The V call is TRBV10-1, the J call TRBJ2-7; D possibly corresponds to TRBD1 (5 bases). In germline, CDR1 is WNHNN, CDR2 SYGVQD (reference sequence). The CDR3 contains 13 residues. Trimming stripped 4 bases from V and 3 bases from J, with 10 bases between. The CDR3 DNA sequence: TGCGCCAGCAGTGGGGGCCCTGGCTACGAGCAGTACTTC. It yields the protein CASSGGPGYEQYF.

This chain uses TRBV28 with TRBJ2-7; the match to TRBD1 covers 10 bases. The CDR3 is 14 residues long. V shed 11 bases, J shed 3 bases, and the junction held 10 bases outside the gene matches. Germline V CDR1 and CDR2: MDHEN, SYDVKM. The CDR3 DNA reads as TGTGCCTCCAAACAGACAGGGGGCAACTACGAGCAGTACTTC. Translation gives CASKQTGGNYEQYF.

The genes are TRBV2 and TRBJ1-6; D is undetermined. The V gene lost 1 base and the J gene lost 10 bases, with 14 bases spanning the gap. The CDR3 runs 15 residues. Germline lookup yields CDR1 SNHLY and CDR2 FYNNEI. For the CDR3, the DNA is TGTGCCAGCAGTGAAGTAGAGGGAGGGAACTCACCCCTCCACTTT. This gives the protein CASSEVEGGNSPLHF.

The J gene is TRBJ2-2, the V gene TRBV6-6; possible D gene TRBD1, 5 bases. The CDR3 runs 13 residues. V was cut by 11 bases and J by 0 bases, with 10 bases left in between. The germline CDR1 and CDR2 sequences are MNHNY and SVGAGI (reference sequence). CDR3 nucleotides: TGTGCCGGGGCGGCCGCGAACACCGGGGAGCTGTTTTTT. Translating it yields CAGAAANTGELFF.

The CDR3 DNA is TGTGCCAGCAGCCAAGTGGAGTCAGGGGATTCACCCCTCCACTTT. Encoded protein: CASSQVESGDSPLHF. The chain carries TRBV3-1 (or the pseudogene TRBV3-2) and TRBJ1-6; D may be TRBD1 (6 bases). V gave up 1 base and J gave up 8 bases, with 12 bases separating them. Germline V gene sequence: CDR1 LGHDT, CDR2 YNNKEL (reference sequence). The CDR3 spans 15 residues.

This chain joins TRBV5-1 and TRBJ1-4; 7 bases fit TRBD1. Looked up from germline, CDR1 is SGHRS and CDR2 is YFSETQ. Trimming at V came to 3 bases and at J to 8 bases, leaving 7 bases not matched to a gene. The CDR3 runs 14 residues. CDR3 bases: TGCGCCAGCAGCTCGGCAGGGGGGAGCGAAAAACTGTTTTTT. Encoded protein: CASSSAGGSEKLFF.

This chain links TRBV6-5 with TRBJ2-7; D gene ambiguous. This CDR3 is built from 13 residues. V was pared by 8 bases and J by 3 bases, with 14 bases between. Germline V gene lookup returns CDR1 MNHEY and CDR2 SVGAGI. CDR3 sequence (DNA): TGTGCCAGCTCCCTACATAACAGCTACGAGCAGTACTTC. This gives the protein CASSLHNSYEQYF.

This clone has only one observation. The CDR3 DNA reads TGTGCCAGCAGCTCCCAGCAGGGGGCTGAGAGAAACATTCAGTACTTC. Translation: CASSSQQGAERNIQYF. The gene calls are TRBV7-2 and TRBJ2-4; 8 positions agree with TRBD1. The CDR3 is 16 amino acids. V gave up 4 bases and J gave up 6 bases; unmatched junction bases: 11. Germline V lookup: CDR1 SGHTA, CDR2 FQGNSA.

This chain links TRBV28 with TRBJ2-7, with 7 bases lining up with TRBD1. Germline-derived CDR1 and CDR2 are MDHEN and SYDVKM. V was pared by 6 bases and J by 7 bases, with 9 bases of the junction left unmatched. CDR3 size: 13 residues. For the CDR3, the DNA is TGTGCCAGCAGACGAACAGGGGTTCGAGAGCAGTACTTC. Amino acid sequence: CASRRTGVREQYF.

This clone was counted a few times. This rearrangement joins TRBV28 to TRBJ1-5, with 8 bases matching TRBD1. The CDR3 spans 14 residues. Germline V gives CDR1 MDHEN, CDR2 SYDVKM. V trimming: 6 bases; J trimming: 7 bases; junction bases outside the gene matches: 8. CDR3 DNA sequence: TGTGCCAGCAGACCCGGGACAGGATCCCAGCCCCAGCATTTT. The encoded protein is CASRPGTGSQPQHF.

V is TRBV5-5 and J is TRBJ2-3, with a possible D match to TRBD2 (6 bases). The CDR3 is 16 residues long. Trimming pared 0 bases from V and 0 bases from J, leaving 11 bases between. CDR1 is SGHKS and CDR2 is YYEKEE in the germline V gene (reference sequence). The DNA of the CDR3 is TGTGCCAGCAGCTTGGTCGGGGGTAGTAGCACAGATACGCAGTATTTT. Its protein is CASSLVGGSSTDTQYF.

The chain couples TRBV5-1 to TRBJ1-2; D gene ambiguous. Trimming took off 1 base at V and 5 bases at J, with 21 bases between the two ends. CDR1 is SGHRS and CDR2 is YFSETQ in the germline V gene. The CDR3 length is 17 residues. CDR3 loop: CASSLRLLEVNRYGYTF. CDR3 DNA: TGCGCCAGCAGCTTGAGACTTTTGGAAGTTAATAGGTATGGCTACACCTTC.

CDR3 coding DNA: TGTGCCAGCAGCAAAAGACTAGCGGGGATACAAGAGACCCAGTACTTC. Translated, it gives CASSKRLAGIQETQYF. The gene calls are TRBV5-5 and TRBJ2-5, with 11 bases that match TRBD2. J gave up 2 bases and V 4 bases, and 7 bases lay outside the gene matches. Per germline, CDR1 SGHKS and CDR2 YYEKEE (reference sequence). This CDR3 comprises 16 residues.

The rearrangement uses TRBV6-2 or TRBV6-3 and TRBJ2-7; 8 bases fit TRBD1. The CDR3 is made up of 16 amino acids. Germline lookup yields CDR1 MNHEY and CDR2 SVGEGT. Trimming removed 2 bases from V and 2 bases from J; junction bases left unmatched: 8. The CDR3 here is CASSYTTSRGPYEQYF. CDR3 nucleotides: TGTGCCAGCAGTTACACCACTTCCAGGGGGCCCTACGAGCAGTACTTC.

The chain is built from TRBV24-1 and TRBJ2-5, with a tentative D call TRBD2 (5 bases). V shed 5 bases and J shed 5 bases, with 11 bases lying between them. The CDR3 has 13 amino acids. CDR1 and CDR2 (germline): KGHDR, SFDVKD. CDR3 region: CATSVVGGETQYF. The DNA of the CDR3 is TGTGCCACCAGTGTGGTAGGCGGGGAGACCCAGTACTTC.

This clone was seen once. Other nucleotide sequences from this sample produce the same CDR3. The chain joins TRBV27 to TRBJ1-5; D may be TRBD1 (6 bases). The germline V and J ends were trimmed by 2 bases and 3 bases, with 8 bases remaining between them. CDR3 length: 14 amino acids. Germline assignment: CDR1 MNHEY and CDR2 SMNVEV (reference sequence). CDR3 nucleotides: TGTGCCAGCAGTTTAAACAGGGTCAATCAGCCCCAGCATTTT. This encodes CASSLNRVNQPQHF.

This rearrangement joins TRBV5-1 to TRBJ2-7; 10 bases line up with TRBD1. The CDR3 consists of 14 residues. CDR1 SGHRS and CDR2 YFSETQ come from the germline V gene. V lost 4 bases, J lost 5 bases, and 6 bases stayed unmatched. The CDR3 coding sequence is TGCGCCAGCAGCATACCGGGACAGGGGCACGAGCAGTACTTC. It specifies CASSIPGQGHEQYF.

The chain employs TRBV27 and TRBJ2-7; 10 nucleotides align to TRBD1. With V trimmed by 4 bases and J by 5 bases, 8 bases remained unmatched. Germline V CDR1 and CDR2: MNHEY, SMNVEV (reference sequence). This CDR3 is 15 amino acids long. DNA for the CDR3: TGTGCCAGCAGTTCTGGACAGGGGGTTACCCACGAGCAGTACTTC. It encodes CASSSGQGVTHEQYF.

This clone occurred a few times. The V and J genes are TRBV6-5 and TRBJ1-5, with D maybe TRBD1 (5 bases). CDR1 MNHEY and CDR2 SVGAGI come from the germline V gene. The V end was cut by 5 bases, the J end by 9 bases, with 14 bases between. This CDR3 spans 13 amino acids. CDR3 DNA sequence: TGTGCCAGCAGTCGGGACGGGAGAACGCCCCAGCATTTT. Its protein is CASSRDGRTPQHF.

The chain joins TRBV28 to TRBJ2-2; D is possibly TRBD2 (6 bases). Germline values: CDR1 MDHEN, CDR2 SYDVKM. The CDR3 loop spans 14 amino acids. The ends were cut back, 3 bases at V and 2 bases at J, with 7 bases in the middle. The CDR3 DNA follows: TGTGCCAGCAGTTTGGGACTTAACACCGGGGAGCTGTTTTTT. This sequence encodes CASSLGLNTGELFF.

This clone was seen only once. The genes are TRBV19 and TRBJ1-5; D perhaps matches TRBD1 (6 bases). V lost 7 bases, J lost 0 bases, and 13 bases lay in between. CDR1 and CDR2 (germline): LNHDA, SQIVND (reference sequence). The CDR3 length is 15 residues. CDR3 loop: CASNRDKDSNQPQHF. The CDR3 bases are TGTGCCAGTAATCGGGACAAAGATAGCAATCAGCCCCAGCATTTT.

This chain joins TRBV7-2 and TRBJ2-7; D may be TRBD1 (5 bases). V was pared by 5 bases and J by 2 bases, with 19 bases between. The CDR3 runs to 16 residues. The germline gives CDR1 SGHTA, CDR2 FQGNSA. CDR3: CASSLPSVGATYEQYF. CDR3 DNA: TGTGCCAGCAGCCTCCCAAGTGTAGGGGCGACCTACGAGCAGTACTTC.

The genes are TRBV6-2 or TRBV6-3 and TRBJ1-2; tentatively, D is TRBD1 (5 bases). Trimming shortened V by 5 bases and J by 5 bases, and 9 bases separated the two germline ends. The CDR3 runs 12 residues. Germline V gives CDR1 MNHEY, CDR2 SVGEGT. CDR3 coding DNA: TGTGCCAGCAGTCATGACAGTTATGGCTACACCTTC. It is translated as CASSHDSYGYTF.

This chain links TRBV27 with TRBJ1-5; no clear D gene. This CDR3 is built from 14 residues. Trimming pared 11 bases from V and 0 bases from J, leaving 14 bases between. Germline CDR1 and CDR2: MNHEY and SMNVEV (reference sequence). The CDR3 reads CACFGRLSNQPQHF. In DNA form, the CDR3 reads TGTGCCTGTTTTGGAAGACTTAGCAATCAGCCCCAGCATTTT.

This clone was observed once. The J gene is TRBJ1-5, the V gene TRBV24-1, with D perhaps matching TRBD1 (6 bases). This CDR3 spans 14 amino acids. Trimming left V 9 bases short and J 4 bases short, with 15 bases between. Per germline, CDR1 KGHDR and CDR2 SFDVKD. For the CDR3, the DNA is TGTGCCACCCGTTCAGGGGCTCGGAATCAGCCCCAGCATTTT. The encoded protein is CATRSGARNQPQHF.

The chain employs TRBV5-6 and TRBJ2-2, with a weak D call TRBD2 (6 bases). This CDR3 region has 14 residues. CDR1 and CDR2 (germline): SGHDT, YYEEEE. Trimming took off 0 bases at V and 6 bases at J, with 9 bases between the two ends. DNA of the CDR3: TGTGCCAGCAGCTTGGGATCGGGGGCCGGGGAGCTGTTTTTT. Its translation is CASSLGSGAGELFF.

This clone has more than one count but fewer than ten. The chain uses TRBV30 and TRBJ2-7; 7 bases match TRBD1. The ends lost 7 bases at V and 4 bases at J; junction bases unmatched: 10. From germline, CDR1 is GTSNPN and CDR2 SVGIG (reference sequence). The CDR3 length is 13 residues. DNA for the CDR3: TGTGCCTTGGACCGGGACAGAGTATACGAGCAGTACTTC. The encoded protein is CALDRDRVYEQYF. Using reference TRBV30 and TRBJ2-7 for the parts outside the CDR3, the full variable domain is SQTIHQWPATLVQPVGSPLSLECTVEGTSNPNLYWYRQAAGRGLQLLFYSVGIGQISSEVPQNLSASRPQDRQFILSSKKLLLSDSGFYLCALDRDRVYEQYFGPGTRLTVT.

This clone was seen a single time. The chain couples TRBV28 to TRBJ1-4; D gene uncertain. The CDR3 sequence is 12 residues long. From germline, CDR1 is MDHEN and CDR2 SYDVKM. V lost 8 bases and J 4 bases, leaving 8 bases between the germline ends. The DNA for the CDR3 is TGTGCCAGCGGGAGGAGTAATGAAAAACTGTTTTTT. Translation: CASGRSNEKLFF.

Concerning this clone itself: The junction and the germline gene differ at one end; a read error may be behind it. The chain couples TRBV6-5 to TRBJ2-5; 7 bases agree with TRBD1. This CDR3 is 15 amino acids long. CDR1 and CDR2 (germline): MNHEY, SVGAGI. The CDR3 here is CASRQLGTDQETQYF. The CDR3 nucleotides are TGTGCCAGCAGGCAATTGGGGACAGACCAGGAGACCCAGTACTTC.

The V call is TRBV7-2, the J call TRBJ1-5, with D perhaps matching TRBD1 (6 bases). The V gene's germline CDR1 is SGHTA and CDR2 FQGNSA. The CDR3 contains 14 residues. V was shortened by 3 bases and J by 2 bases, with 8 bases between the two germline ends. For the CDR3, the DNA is TGTGCCAGCAGCTTCCCAGGGGGCAATCAGCCCCAGCATTTT. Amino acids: CASSFPGGNQPQHF.

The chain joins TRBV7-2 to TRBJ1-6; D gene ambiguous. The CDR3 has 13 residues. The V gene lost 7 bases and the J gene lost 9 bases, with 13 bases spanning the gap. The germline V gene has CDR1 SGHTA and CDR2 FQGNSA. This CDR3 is CASNQREGSPLHF. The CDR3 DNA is TGTGCCAGCAACCAACGGGAAGGTTCACCCCTCCACTTT.